This TCR beta chain was obtained from a study of monozygotic twins with cystic fibrosis. The assay was immunoSEQ multiplex PCR, and TCRdb's table has in-frame clones only and misses some. The table shows more than 15,000 clones, with more than 80% occurring only once. Findings and caveats of the study: Monozygotic CF twins shared more identical nucleotide clonotypes than unrelated patients.

This CDR3 has 14 amino acids. Germline V gene sequence: CDR1 GTSNPN, CDR2 SVGIG (reference sequence). V lost 2 bases and J lost 5; bases outside the gene matches: 5. Worth noting for this clone: Its antigen remains unknown.

The chain couples TRBV30 to TRBJ1-5; 8 bases match TRBD1. Sequenced input: blood. This receptor was identified in a girl aged 2 to 10 with cystic fibrosis. As DNA, the CDR3 is TGTGCCTGGAGTAAGGACAGGGTAGATCAGCCCCAGCATTTT. This encodes CAWSKDRVDQPQHF.